Below are 3 T cell receptor beta chains sequenced from a single sample in a study of T cells after yellow fever vaccination. One entry per CDR3 protein, called by TCRdb with MiXCR from the 5' RACE reads. The sample has approximately 90,000 distinct CDR3 sequences, about an eighth seen once. The material was CD8+ T cells not binding an NS4B(214-222) dextramer, sorted from PBMCs, obtained less than 25 days after the first yellow fever vaccination. These receptor sequences come from a man between 18 and 29 years old who received the YFV17D yellow fever vaccine.

This clonotype was seen more than once but under ten times. In DNA, the CDR3 is TGTGCCAGCAGTCTCCACTCGAGGGGGATCCCTTACTCTGGGGCCAACGTCCTGACTTTC. As protein: CASSLHSRGIPYSGANVLTF. The chain links TRBV27 to TRBJ2-6, with D perhaps TRBD1 (6 bases). In germline, CDR1 is MNHEY, CDR2 SMNVEV (reference sequence). The ends were cut back, 5 bases at V and 0 bases at J, with 23 bases in the middle. This CDR3 region has 20 residues. Full variable domain (remainder filled in from reference TRBV27 and TRBJ2-6): EAQVTQNPRYLITVTGKKLTVTCSQNMNHEYMSWYRQDPGLGLRQIYYSMNVEVTDKGDVPEGYKVSRKEKRNFPLILESPSPNQTSLYFCASSLHSRGIPYSGANVLTFGAGSRLTVL.

This rearrangement joins TRBV4-1 to TRBJ1-4; D may be TRBD1 (5 bases). V was shortened by 4 bases and J by 2 bases, with 14 bases between the two germline ends. Germline values: CDR1 MGHRA, CDR2 YSYEKL. This CDR3 has 16 residues. The CDR3 here is CASSLQQAATNEKLFF. The CDR3 DNA reads TGCGCCAGCAGCCTTCAACAGGCGGCGACTAATGAAAAACTGTTTTTT.

This clonotype was seen more than once but under ten times. V and J are TRBV5-1 and TRBJ1-6, with 7 bases that match TRBD1. The CDR3 runs 15 residues. Germline V gene data show CDR1 as SGHRS and CDR2 as YFSETQ. V was pared by 2 bases and J by 7 bases, with 6 bases of the junction left unmatched. The CDR3 DNA is TGCGCCAGCAGCTTCGAGACAGGGTACAATTCACCCCTCCACTTT. Translating gives CASSFETGYNSPLHF.